The T cell receptor beta chain described here comes from a study of OX40 agonist ivuxolimab in advanced cancers. In the study overall: Enrolled patients in dose escalation had cancers that were hepatocellular carcinoma, melanoma, renal cell or head and neck cancer. Partial responses were seen in three patients, one with hepatocellular carcinoma and two with cutaneous melanoma. Study-level points and caveats: Clonal expansion by week 6 occurred in CD4+ and CD8+ blood T cells (at 0.1 to 3.0 mg/kg).

Germline CDR1 is SGHTA and CDR2 is FQGNSA. The CDR3 extends over 15 amino acids. Trimming at V came to 5 bases and at J to 0 bases, leaving 4 bases not matched to a gene. As to this clone: Its antigen is still unknown.

The protocol was immunoSEQ multiplex PCR, while the TCRdb copy is restricted to in-frame clones and leaves out a portion. Of tens of thousands of clones in the sample, roughly four fifths are singletons; the top ten hold approximately 0.75%. The source was CD4+ or CD8+ T cells sorted from blood, collected in a trial of the OX40 agonist ivuxolimab. The chain carries TRBV7-2 and TRBJ2-7, with TRBD2 matching 10 bases. This TCR came from an adult with an advanced solid tumor such as melanoma, head and neck, liver or kidney cancer. CDR3 sequence reads: CASSGSSGSSYEQYF. Here the CDR3 DNA reads TGTGCCAGCAGCGGATCTAGCGGGAGCTCCTACGAGCAGTACTTC.